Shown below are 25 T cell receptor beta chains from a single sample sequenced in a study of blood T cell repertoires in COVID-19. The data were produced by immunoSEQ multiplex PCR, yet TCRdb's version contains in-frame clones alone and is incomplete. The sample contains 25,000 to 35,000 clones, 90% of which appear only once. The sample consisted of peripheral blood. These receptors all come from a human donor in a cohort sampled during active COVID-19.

In DNA, the CDR3 is TGTGCCATCAGGGGAACCGGCGGGACTAGCGGAACAGATACGCAGTATTTT. Translation: CAIRGTGGTSGTDTQYF. The chain links TRBV10-3 to TRBJ2-3; the match to TRBD2 covers 11 bases. CDR3 size: 17 residues. Germline V gene sequence: CDR1 ENHRY, CDR2 SYGVKD. Germline trimming cut 6 bases from V and 3 bases from J; bases unmatched to any gene: 11.

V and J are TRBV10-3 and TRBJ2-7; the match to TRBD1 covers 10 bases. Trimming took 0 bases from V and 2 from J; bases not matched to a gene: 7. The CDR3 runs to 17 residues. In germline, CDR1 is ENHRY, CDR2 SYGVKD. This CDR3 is CAISESIDGTGAYEQYF. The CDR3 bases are TGTGCCATCAGTGAGTCGATCGATGGGACAGGGGCCTACGAGCAGTACTTC.

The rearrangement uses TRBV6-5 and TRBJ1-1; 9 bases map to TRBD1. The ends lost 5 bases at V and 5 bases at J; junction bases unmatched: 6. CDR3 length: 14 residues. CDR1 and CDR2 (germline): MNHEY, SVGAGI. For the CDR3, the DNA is TGTGCCAGCAGTATAACCGACAGGGGGACTGAAGCTTTCTTT. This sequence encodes CASSITDRGTEAFF.

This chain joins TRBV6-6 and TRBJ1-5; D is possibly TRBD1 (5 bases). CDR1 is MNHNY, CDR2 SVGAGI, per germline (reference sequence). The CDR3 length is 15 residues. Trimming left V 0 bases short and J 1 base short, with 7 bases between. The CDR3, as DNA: TGTGCCAGCAGTTACTCGGGGCACAGCAATCAGCCCCAGCATTTT. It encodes CASSYSGHSNQPQHF.

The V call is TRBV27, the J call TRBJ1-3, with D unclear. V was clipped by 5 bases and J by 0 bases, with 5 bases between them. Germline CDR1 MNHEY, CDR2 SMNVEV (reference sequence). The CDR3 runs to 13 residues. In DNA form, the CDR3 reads TGTGCCAGCAGTCCCGTCTCTGGAAACACCATATATTTT. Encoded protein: CASSPVSGNTIYF.

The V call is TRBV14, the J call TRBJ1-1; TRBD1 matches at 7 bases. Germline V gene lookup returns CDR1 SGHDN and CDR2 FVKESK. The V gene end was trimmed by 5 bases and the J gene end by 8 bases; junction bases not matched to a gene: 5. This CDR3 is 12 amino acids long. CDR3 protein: CASSTQGLEAFF. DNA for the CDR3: TGTGCCAGCAGCACACAGGGGCTCGAAGCTTTCTTT. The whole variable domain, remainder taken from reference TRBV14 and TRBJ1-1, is EAGVTQFPSHSVIEKGQTVTLRCDPISGHDNLYWYRRVMGKEIKFLLHFVKESKQDESGMPNNRFLAERTGGTYSTLKVQPAELEDSGVYFCASSTQGLEAFFGQGTRLTVV.

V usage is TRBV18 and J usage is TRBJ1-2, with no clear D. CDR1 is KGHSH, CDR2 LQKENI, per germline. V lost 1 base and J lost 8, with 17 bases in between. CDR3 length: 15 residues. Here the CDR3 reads CASSPRGGTMDGYTF. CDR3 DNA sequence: TGTGCCAGCTCACCACGCGGAGGCACTATGGACGGCTACACCTTC.

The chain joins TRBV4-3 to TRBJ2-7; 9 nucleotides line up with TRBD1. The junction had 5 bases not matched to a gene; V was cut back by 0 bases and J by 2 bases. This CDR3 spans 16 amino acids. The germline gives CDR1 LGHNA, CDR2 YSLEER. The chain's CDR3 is CASSQDRTGATYEQYF. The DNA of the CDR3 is TGCGCCAGCAGCCAAGACAGGACAGGGGCGACCTACGAGCAGTACTTC.

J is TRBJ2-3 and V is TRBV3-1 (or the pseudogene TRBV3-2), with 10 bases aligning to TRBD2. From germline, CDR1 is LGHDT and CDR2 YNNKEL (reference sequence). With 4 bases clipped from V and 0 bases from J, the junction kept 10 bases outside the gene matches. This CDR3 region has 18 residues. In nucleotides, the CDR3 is TGTGCCAGCAGCCTACGGACTAGCGGTAGGGCTAGCACAGATACGCAGTATTTT. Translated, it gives CASSLRTSGRASTDTQYF.

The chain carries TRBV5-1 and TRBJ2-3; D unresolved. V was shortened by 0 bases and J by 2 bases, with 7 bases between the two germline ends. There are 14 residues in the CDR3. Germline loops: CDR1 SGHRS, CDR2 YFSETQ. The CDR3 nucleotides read TGCGCCAGCAGCTTGGAATTTCTCACAGATACGCAGTATTTT. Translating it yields CASSLEFLTDTQYF.

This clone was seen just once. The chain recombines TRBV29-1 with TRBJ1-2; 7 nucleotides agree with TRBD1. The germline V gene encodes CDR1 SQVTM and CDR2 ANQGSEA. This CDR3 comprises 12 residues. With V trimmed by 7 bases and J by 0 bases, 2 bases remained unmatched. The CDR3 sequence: CSATGANYGYTF. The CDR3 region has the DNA TGCAGCGCTACAGGGGCTAACTATGGCTACACCTTC. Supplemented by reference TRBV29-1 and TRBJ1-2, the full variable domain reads SAVISQKPSRDICQRGTSLTIQCQVDSQVTMMFWYRQQPGQSLTLIATANQGSEATYESGFVIDKFPISRPNLTFSTLTVSNMSPEDSSIYLCSATGANYGYTFGSGTRLTVV.

CDR3 amino acids: CASSQEPAEGAFF. The CDR3 coding sequence is TGTGCCAGCAGCCAAGAACCGGCGGAGGGAGCTTTCTTT. The V call is TRBV3-1 (or the pseudogene TRBV3-2), the J call TRBJ1-1, with unresolved D. The CDR3 extends over 13 amino acids. CDR1 is LGHDT, CDR2 YNNKEL, per germline (reference sequence). V was trimmed by 0 bases and J by 10 bases, leaving 12 bases between them.

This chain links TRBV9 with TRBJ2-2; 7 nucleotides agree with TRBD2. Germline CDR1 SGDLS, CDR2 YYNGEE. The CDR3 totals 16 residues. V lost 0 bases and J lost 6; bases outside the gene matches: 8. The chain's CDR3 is CASSVGPLAEAGELFF. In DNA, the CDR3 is TGTGCCAGCAGCGTAGGGCCGCTAGCGGAGGCCGGGGAGCTGTTTTTT.

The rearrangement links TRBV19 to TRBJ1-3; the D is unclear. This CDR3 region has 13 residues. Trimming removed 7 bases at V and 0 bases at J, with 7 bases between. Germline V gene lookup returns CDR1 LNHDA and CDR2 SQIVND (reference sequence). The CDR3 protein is CASTSVSGNTIYF. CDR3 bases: TGTGCCAGTACATCAGTCTCTGGAAACACCATATATTTT.

This CDR3 is CASSPAGTPSSYNEQFF. The CDR3 DNA sequence: TGTGCCAGCAGCCCCGCCGGGACACCAAGCTCCTACAATGAGCAGTTCTTC. The rearrangement uses TRBV11-2 and TRBJ2-1; a weak D match, TRBD1 (6 bases). The CDR3 is made up of 17 amino acids. CDR1 SGHAT and CDR2 FQNNGV come from the germline V gene. The V and J ends lost 5 bases and 0 bases respectively, with 17 bases between them.

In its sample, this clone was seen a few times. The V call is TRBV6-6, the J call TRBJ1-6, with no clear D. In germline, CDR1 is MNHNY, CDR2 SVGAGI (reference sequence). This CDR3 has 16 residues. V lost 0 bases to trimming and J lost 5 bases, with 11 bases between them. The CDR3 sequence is CASSYSWQANNSPLHF. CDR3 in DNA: TGTGCCAGCAGTTACTCTTGGCAGGCCAATAATTCACCCCTCCACTTT.

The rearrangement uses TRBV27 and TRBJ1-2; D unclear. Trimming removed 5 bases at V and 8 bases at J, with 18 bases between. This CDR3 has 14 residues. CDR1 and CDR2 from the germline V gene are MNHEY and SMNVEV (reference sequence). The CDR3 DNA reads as TGTGCCAGCAGTCCCGCGGGAAGTAACGGAGGCTACACCTTC. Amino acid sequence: CASSPAGSNGGYTF.

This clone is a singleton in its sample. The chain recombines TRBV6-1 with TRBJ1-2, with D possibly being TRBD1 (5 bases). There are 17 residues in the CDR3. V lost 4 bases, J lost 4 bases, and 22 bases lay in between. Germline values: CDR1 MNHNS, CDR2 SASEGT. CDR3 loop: CASSGGGMVLGGYGYTF. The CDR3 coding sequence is TGTGCCAGCAGTGGAGGAGGGATGGTCCTTGGGGGCTATGGCTACACCTTC.

The CDR3 sequence is CSVEDQWAGQGLRKLFF. The CDR3 nucleotides are TGCAGCGTTGAAGATCAATGGGCAGGACAGGGGTTGCGAAAACTGTTTTTT. J is TRBJ1-4 and V is TRBV29-1, with TRBD1 identical over 9 bases. The germline V gene has CDR1 SQVTM and CDR2 ANQGSEA. The J segment lost 10 bases and the V segment lost 0 bases, leaving 15 bases of the junction unmatched. CDR3 length equals 17 residues.

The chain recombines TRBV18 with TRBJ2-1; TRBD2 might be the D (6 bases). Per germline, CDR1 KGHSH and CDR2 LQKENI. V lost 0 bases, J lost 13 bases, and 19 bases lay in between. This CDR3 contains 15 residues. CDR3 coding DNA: TGTGCCAGCTCACCACCGGAGGGGCAGAGAAGTACTCAGTTCTTC. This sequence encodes CASSPPEGQRSTQFF.

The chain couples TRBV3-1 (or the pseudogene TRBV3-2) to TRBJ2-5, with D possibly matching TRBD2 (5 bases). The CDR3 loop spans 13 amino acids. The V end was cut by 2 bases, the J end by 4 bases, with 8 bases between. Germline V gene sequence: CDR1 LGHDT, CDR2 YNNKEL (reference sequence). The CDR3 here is CASSQMRVETQYF. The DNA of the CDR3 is TGTGCCAGCAGCCAAATGAGGGTAGAGACCCAGTACTTC.

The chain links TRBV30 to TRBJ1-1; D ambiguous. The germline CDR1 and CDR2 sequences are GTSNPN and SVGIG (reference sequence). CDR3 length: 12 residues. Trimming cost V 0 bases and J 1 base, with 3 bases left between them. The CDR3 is CAWSVRNTEAFF. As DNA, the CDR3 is TGTGCCTGGAGTGTTCGGAACACTGAAGCTTTCTTT.

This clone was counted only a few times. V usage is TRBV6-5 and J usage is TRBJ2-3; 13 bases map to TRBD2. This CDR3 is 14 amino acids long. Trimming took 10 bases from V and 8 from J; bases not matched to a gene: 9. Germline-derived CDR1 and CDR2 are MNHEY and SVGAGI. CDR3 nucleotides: TGTGCCACGCGGACTAGCGGGGGAGCGGGTACGCAGTATTTT. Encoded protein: CATRTSGGAGTQYF.

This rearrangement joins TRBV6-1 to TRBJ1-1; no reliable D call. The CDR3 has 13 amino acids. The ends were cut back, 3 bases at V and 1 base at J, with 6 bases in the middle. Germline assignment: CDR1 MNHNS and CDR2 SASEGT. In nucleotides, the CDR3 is TGTGCCAGCAGTGACCGGGGGAACACTGAAGCTTTCTTT. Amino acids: CASSDRGNTEAFF.

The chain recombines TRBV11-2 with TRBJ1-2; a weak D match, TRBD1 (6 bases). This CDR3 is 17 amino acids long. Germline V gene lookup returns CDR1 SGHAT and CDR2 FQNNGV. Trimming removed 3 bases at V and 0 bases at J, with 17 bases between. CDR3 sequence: CASSLVRGGITNYGYTF. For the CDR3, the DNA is TGTGCCAGCAGCTTGGTTAGAGGGGGAATTACTAACTATGGCTACACCTTC. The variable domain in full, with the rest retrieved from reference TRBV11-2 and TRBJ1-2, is EAGVAQSPRYKIIEKRQSVAFWCNPISGHATLYWYQQILGQGPKLLIQFQNNGVVDDSQLPKDRFSAERLKGVDSTLKIQPAKLEDSAVYLCASSLVRGGITNYGYTFGSGTRLTVV.